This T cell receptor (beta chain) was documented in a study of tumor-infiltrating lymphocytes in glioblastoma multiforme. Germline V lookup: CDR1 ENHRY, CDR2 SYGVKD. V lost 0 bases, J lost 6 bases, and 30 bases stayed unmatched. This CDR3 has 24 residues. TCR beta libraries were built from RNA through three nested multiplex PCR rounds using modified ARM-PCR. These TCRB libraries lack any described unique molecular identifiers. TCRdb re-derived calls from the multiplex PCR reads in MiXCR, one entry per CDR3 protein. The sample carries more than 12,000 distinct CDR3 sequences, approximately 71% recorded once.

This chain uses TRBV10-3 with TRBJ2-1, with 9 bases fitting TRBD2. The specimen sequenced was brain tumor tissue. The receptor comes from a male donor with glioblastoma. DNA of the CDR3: TGTGCCATCAGTGAGTCCTTTTACTATCCGACTAGCGGAGCATCGAACGAACGGCTCAATGAGCAGTTCTTC. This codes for CAISESFYYPTSGASNERLNEQFF.